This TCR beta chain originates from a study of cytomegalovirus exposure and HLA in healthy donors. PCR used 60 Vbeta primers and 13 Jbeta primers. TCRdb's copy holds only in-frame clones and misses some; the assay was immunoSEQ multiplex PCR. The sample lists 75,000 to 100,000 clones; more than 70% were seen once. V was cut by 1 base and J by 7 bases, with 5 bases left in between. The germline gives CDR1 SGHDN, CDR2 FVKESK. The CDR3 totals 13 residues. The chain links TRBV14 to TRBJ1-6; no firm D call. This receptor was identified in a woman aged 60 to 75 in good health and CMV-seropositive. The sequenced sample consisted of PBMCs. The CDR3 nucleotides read TGTGCCAGCAGCCAAGCGCGGAATTCACCCCTCCACTTT. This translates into CASSQARNSPLHF.